Below, 26 T cell receptor beta chains from the same sample are listed, as sequenced in a study of T-cell reconstitution after alpha-beta-depleted transplantation in children. Unique molecular identifiers were built into the TCRbeta library. TCRdb ran MiXCR on the PCR reads and lists one entry per CDR3 protein. This repertoire shows about 260,000 distinct CDR3 sequences, roughly 10% found once; its top ten account for around 22%. The material was peripheral blood, obtained 180 days after TCRalphabeta/CD19-depleted stem cell transplant. The receptors originated from a male patient between 2 and 15 years old who had a stem cell transplant for chronic granulomatous disease, so the T cells may come from the graft donor.

This clonotype was counted at least ten times. This chain joins TRBV5-1 and TRBJ2-3; 7 positions agree with TRBD2. Germline V gene data show CDR1 as SGHRS and CDR2 as YFSETQ. The CDR3 has 16 amino acids. The trim removed 8 bases at V and 6 bases at J, leaving 18 bases unmatched. CDR3 nucleotide sequence: TGCGCCAGTACATATTCCGGGACTACGAACGTGGATACGCAGTATTTT. It specifies CASTYSGTTNVDTQYF.

As to this clonotype: With a much larger clone just one base away, this may be a read error. The J gene is TRBJ2-1, the V gene TRBV6-5, with 9 bases aligning to TRBD1. This CDR3 contains 16 residues. The V segment lost 2 bases and the J segment 7 bases; nucleotides outside the gene matches: 9. Germline V gives CDR1 MNHEY, CDR2 SVGAGI. Written as DNA, the CDR3 is TGTGCCAGCAGTTACCCCCCGGGACAGGGTGGTAATGAGCAGTTCTTC. Its translation: CASSYPPGQGGNEQFF.

This clonotype was counted ten times or more. The chain combines TRBV7-2 with TRBJ2-7, with D unresolved. The length of the CDR3 is 14 residues. The V and J ends lost 2 bases and 2 bases respectively, with 10 bases between them. Germline values: CDR1 SGHTA, CDR2 FQGNSA. CDR3 DNA sequence: TGTGCCAGCAGCTTACATGGCGGAACCTACGAGCAGTACTTC. Translated: CASSLHGGTYEQYF.

This clonotype was seen repeatedly, ten times or more. This chain joins TRBV5-1 and TRBJ1-1; 7 bases agree with TRBD1. V shed 2 bases, J shed 2 bases, and the junction held 6 bases outside the gene matches. The CDR3 sequence is 15 residues long. CDR1 and CDR2 (germline): SGHRS, YFSETQ. DNA for the CDR3: TGCGCCAGCAGCTTCCTCGGGACAGCAAACACTGAAGCTTTCTTT. This encodes CASSFLGTANTEAFF.

This clonotype showed up many times. The chain joins TRBV5-1 to TRBJ2-1; no clear D. CDR1 SGHRS and CDR2 YFSETQ come from the germline V gene. This CDR3 spans 15 amino acids. V was shortened by 1 base and J by 2 bases, with 10 bases between the two germline ends. CDR3 DNA sequence: TGCGCCAGCAGCTTGTTGGCGGCAACCTACAATGAGCAGTTCTTC. Its translation is CASSLLAATYNEQFF.

About this clonotype itself: Possible read error: a much larger clone is one base away. The rearrangement joins TRBV12-3 or TRBV12-4 to TRBJ2-1; possibly TRBD2 for D (5 bases). V was shortened by 4 bases and J by 10 bases, with 11 bases between the two germline ends. The CDR3 has 12 amino acids. The CDR3 spells CASSWSGNEQFF. DNA for the CDR3: TGTGCCAGCAGTTGGAGCGGTAACGAGCAGTTCTTC.

The sample holds a few counts of this clonotype. The chain carries TRBV14 and TRBJ2-5; 8 positions agree with TRBD1. The CDR3 spans 13 residues. J gave up 6 bases and V 5 bases, and 5 bases lay outside the gene matches. CDR1 and CDR2 (germline): SGHDN, FVKESK. Here the CDR3 reads CASSIQGAKTQYF. As DNA, the CDR3 is TGTGCCAGCAGCATCCAGGGGGCTAAGACCCAGTACTTC.

This clonotype has ten or more counts. V is TRBV5-1 and J is TRBJ1-2; tentative D call: TRBD1 (5 bases). Germline V CDR1 and CDR2: SGHRS, YFSETQ. CDR3 length: 15 amino acids. V was cut by 4 bases and J by 2 bases, with 15 bases left in between. Written as DNA, the CDR3 is TGCGCCAGCAGCCGTCGCCGGGACTCAAACTATGGCTACACCTTC. Its protein is CASSRRRDSNYGYTF.

This clonotype was seen only a few times. The chain uses TRBV27 and TRBJ2-1, with D unclear. V gave up 5 bases and J gave up 5 bases, with 13 bases separating them. The CDR3 is 14 residues long. The V gene's germline CDR1 is MNHEY and CDR2 SMNVEV (reference sequence). CDR3 nucleotides: TGTGCCAGCAGTCCCCCCTCAAGGGACAATGAGCAGTTCTTC. Translating gives CASSPPSRDNEQFF.

The table lists this clonotype with many counts. The V and J genes are TRBV5-4 and TRBJ2-3; 10 bases are a match to TRBD2. V shed 6 bases, J shed 5 bases, and the junction held 9 bases outside the gene matches. The CDR3 is made up of 15 amino acids. In germline, CDR1 is SGHNT, CDR2 YYREEE (reference sequence). DNA of the CDR3: TGTGCCAGCATCCGAGCGGGGGGGCAAATAGATACGCAGTATTTT. Translated, it gives CASIRAGGQIDTQYF.

At least ten counts were recorded for this clonotype. The chain recombines TRBV7-8 with TRBJ2-5; D not certain. Trimming shortened V by 7 bases and J by 6 bases, and 15 bases separated the two germline ends. The CDR3 is made up of 13 amino acids. Germline V lookup: CDR1 SGHVS, CDR2 FQNEAQ. The CDR3 DNA is TGTGCCAGCAAAGGAATGATGGATCAGACCCAGTACTTC. This encodes CASKGMMDQTQYF.

Many counts were recorded for this clonotype. V gene TRBV7-2 combines with J gene TRBJ2-7; D may match TRBD1 or TRBD2 (6 bases each). Trimming pared 5 bases from V and 5 bases from J, leaving 19 bases between. This CDR3 region has 15 residues. Germline V gene sequence: CDR1 SGHTA, CDR2 FQGNSA. DNA of the CDR3: TGTGCCAGCAGCCCAGACAGGCGGCGGGGACACGAGCAGTACTTC. It translates to CASSPDRRRGHEQYF.

There are many counts of this clonotype. This chain uses TRBV4-1 with TRBJ2-7; 14 positions agree with TRBD2. CDR1 and CDR2 from the germline V gene are MGHRA and YSYEKL. The trim removed 1 base at V and 3 bases at J, leaving 8 bases unmatched. The CDR3 extends over 18 amino acids. The CDR3 reads CASSQVGLAGVRSYEQYF. For the CDR3, the DNA is TGCGCCAGCAGCCAAGTGGGACTAGCGGGAGTTCGGAGCTACGAGCAGTACTTC.

The chain joins TRBV20-1 to TRBJ2-2, with 11 bases aligning to TRBD2. Germline loops: CDR1 DFQATT, CDR2 SNEGSKA (reference sequence). The V segment lost 5 bases and the J segment 5 bases; nucleotides outside the gene matches: 10. The CDR3 sequence is 16 residues long. Written as DNA, the CDR3 is TGCAGTGCTTCCCTAGTGGCTAGCGGGAGGACCGGGGAGCTGTTTTTT. This translates into CSASLVASGRTGELFF.

In this sample, this clonotype turned up many times. The CDR3: CSVARRLAGPDTQYF. For the CDR3, the DNA is TGCAGCGTTGCTCGCCGGCTAGCGGGGCCAGATACGCAGTATTTT. This chain joins TRBV29-1 and TRBJ2-3, with TRBD2 matching over 9 bases. Looked up from germline, CDR1 is SQVTM and CDR2 is ANQGSEA. The J segment lost 4 bases and the V segment lost 4 bases, leaving 9 bases of the junction unmatched. This CDR3 region has 15 residues.

In this sample, this clonotype turned up many times. This chain links TRBV20-1 with TRBJ2-1; 8 bases agree with TRBD1. Germline V lookup: CDR1 DFQATT, CDR2 SNEGSKA (reference sequence). The trim removed 5 bases at V and 5 bases at J, leaving 5 bases unmatched. This CDR3 contains 13 residues. The CDR3 DNA reads TGCAGTGCTCCCCGACAGGGGAACAATGAGCAGTTCTTC. Its translation is CSAPRQGNNEQFF.

This clonotype has a count of ten or more. The gene calls are TRBV7-6 and TRBJ1-1, with D unresolved. Trimming cost V 4 bases and J 8 bases, with 14 bases left between them. This CDR3 contains 13 residues. Germline V gene sequence: CDR1 SGHVS, CDR2 FNYEAQ. The CDR3 nucleotides read TGTGCCAGCAGCTCCCAGTTGGCCGCAGAAGCTTTCTTT. Amino acids: CASSSQLAAEAFF.

With regard to this clonotype: A much larger clonotype is one base distant, so this may be a read error. The V gene is TRBV7-2, the J gene TRBJ2-1, with D possibly TRBD2 on 6 matching bases. Germline lookup yields CDR1 SGHTA and CDR2 FQGNSA. This CDR3 contains 16 residues. CDR3 residues: CSSRPTRARGGNEQFF. CDR3 DNA sequence: TGTTCCAGCAGACCAACCCGGGCCCGAGGAGGGAATGAGCAGTTCTTC.

This clonotype was seen many times. The chain joins TRBV7-3 to TRBJ2-1; unclear D gene. The germline V gene encodes CDR1 SGHTA and CDR2 FQGTGA. Trimming removed 2 bases at V and 6 bases at J, with 14 bases between. This CDR3 region has 15 residues. CDR3: CASSLPLGGLNEQFF. CDR3 coding DNA: TGTGCCAGCAGCTTACCCCTTGGTGGGCTCAATGAGCAGTTCTTC.

This clonotype was detected ten times or more. The chain employs TRBV20-1 and TRBJ1-5; D uncertain. Germline lookup yields CDR1 DFQATT and CDR2 SNEGSKA (reference sequence). V lost 0 bases and J lost 1, with 10 bases in between. This CDR3 has 15 amino acids. CDR3 in DNA: TGCAGTGCTAGAGATGGACGGCGGAGCAATCAGCCCCAGCATTTT. Translated: CSARDGRRSNQPQHF.

This clonotype has at least ten counts. This chain links TRBV5-1 with TRBJ2-7; no firm D call. CDR3 size: 12 residues. CDR1 and CDR2 (germline): SGHRS, YFSETQ. Trimming shortened V by 5 bases and J by 1 base, and 7 bases separated the two germline ends. The CDR3 bases are TGCGCCAGCAGTACTGATTCCTACGAGCAGTACTTC. Translation: CASSTDSYEQYF.

Comment on this clonotype: A much larger clonotype is one base distant, so this may be a read error. The chain couples TRBV15 to TRBJ2-7, with D tentatively TRBD1 or TRBD2 (5 bases each). The V end lost 5 bases, the J end lost 3 bases, and 14 bases lay between the germline ends. CDR1 and CDR2 (germline): LNHNV, YYDKDF (reference sequence). The CDR3 contains 14 residues. The CDR3 protein is CATSGTNFGYEQYF. The CDR3 coding sequence is TGTGCCACCAGCGGGACGAATTTTGGCTACGAGCAGTACTTC.

The sample holds many counts of this clonotype. The chain carries TRBV9 and TRBJ2-1; 9 nucleotides agree with TRBD2. With V trimmed by 5 bases and J by 4 bases, 4 bases remained unmatched. Germline V gene lookup returns CDR1 SGDLS and CDR2 YYNGEE. The CDR3 totals 14 residues. CDR3 nucleotides: TGTGCCAGCAGAAGTAGCGGGGGATACAATGAGCAGTTCTTC. Protein: CASRSSGGYNEQFF. Full variable domain (remainder filled in from reference TRBV9 and TRBJ2-1): DSGVTQTPKHLITATGQRVTLRCSPRSGDLSVYWYQQSLDQGLQFLIQYYNGEERAKGNILERFSAQQFPDLHSELNLSSLELGDSALYFCASRSSGGYNEQFFGPGTRLTVL.

Worth noting for this clonotype: A read error may produce the germline difference seen at one junction end. J is TRBJ2-7 and V is TRBV6-1, with 7 bases lining up with TRBD2. The CDR3 has 15 amino acids. CDR1 is MNHNS and CDR2 is SASEGT in the germline V gene. The CDR3 is CASREAGTTFYEQYF. The CDR3 region has the DNA TGTGCCAGCCGTGAAGCCGGGACTACCTTCTACGAGCAGTACTTC.

This clonotype was recorded many times. The chain uses TRBV19 and TRBJ2-3; D is undetermined. The CDR3 sequence is 16 residues long. V was clipped by 5 bases and J by 4 bases, with 19 bases between them. From germline, CDR1 is LNHDA and CDR2 SQIVND (reference sequence). The CDR3 is CASSQEGFDGADTQYF. The CDR3 DNA reads as TGTGCCAGTAGTCAGGAAGGGTTTGATGGGGCAGATACGCAGTATTTT. Supplemented by reference TRBV19 and TRBJ2-3, the full variable domain reads DGGITQSPKYLFRKEGQNVTLSCEQNLNHDAMYWYRQDPGQGLRLIYYSQIVNDFQKGDIAEGYSVSREKKESFPLTVTSAQKNPTAFYLCASSQEGFDGADTQYFGPGTRLTVL.

This clonotype was seen at least ten times. The gene calls are TRBV5-1 and TRBJ2-1, with TRBD2 as a possible D gene (6 bases). Germline CDR1 and CDR2: SGHRS and YFSETQ. There are 15 residues in the CDR3. V lost 4 bases and J lost 2, with 13 bases in between. The CDR3 DNA reads as TGCGCCAGCAGCGAGTGGGGGGAAACCTACAATGAGCAGTTCTTC. It codes for CASSEWGETYNEQFF.